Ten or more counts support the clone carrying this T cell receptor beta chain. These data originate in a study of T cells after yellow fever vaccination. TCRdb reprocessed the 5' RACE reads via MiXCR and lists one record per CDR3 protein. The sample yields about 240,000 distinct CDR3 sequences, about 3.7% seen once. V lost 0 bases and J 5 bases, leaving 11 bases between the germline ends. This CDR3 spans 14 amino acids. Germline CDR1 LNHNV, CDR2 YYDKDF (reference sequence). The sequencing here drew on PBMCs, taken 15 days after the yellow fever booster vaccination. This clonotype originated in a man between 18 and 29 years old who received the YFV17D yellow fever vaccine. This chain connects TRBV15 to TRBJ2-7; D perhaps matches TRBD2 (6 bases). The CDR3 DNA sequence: TGTGCCACCAGCAGAGATCGGCGGGGACACGAGCAGTACTTC. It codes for CATSRDRRGHEQYF.